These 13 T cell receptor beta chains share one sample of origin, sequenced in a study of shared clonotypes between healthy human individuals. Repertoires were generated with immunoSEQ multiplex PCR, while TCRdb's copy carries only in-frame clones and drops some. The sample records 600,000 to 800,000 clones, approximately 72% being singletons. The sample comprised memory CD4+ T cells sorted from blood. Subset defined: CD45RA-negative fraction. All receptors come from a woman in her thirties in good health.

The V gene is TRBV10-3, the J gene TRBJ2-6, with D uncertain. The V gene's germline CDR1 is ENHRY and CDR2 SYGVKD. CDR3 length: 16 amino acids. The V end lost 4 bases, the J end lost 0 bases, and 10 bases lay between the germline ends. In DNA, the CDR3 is TGTGCCATCAGTGTAAATCCGATCTCTGGGGCCAACGTCCTGACTTTC. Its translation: CAISVNPISGANVLTF.

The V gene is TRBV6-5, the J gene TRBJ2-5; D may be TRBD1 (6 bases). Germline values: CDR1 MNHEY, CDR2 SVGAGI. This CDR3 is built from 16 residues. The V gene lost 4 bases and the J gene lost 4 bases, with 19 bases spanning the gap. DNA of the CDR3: TGTGCCAGCAGTTCCTACAGGGCTACGGGCCCAGAGACCCAGTACTTC. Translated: CASSSYRATGPETQYF.

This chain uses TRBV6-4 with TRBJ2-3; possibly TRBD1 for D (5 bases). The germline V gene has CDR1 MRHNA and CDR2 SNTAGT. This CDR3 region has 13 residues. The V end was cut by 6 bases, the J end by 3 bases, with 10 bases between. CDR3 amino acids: CASRSKGTDTQYF. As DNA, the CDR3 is TGTGCCAGCAGGTCAAAGGGGACAGATACGCAGTATTTT.

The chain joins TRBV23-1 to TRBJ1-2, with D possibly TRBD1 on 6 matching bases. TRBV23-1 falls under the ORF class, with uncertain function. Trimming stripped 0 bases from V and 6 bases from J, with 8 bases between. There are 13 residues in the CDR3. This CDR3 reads CASSQSRGDGYTF. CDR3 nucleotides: TGCGCCAGCAGTCAATCGAGGGGGGATGGCTACACCTTC.

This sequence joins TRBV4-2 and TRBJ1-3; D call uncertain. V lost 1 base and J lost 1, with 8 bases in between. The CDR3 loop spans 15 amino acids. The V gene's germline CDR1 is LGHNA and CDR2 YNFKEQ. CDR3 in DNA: TGTGCCAGCAGCCAAGCCTCCGCTTCTGGAAACACCATATATTTT. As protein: CASSQASASGNTIYF.

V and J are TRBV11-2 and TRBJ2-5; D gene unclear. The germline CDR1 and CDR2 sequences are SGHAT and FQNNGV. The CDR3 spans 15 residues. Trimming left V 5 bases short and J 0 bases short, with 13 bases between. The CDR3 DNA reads TGTGCCAGCAGCCCAACCCTTCAGTACCAAGAGACCCAGTACTTC. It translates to CASSPTLQYQETQYF.

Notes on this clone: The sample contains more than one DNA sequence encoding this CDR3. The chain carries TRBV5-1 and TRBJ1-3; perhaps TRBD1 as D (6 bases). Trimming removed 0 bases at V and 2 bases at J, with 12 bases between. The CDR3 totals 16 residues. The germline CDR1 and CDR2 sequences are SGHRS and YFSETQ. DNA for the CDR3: TGCGCCAGCAGCTTGGCCCCAGGGACAACTGGAAACACCATATATTTT. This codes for CASSLAPGTTGNTIYF.

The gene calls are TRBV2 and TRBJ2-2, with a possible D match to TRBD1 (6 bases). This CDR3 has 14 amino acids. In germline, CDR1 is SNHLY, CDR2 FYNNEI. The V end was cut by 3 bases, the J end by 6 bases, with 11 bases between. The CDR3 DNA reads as TGTGCCAGCAGTGACCAGGGGCCAGCCGGGGAGCTGTTTTTT. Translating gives CASSDQGPAGELFF.

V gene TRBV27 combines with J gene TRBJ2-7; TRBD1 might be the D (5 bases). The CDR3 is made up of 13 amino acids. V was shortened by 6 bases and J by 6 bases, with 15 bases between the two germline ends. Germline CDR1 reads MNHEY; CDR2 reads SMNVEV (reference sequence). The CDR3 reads CASRSQDIREQYF. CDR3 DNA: TGTGCCAGCAGATCCCAGGACATACGCGAGCAGTACTTC.

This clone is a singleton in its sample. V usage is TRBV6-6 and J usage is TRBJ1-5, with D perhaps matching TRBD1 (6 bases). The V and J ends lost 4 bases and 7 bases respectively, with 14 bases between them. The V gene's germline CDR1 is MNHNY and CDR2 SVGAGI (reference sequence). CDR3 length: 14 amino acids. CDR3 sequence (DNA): TGTGCCAGCAGTTCCCTTGGGGGGCTGCAGCCCCAGCATTTT. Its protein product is CASSSLGGLQPQHF.

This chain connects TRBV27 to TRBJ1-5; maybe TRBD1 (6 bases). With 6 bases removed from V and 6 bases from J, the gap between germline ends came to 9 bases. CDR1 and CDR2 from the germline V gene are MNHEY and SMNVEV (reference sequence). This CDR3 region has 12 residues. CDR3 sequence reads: CASRLQGQPQHF. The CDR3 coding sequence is TGTGCCAGCAGACTACAGGGTCAGCCCCAGCATTTT.

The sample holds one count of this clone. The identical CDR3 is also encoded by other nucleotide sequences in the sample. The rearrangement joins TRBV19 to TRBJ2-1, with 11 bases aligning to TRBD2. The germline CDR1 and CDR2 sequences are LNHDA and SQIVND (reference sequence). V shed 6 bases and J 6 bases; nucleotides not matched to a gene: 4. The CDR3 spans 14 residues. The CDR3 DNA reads TGTGCCAGTAGCATTGGACTAGCGGGCAATGAGCAGTTCTTC. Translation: CASSIGLAGNEQFF.

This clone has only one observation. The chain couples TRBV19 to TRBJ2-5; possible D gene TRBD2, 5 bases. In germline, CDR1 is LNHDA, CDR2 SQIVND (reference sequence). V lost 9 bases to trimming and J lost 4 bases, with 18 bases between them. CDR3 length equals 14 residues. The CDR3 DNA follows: TGTGCCAGCGCCCCGACTTCTGGAGGAGAGACCCAGTACTTC. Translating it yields CASAPTSGGETQYF. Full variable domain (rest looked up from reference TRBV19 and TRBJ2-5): DGGITQSPKYLFRKEGQNVTLSCEQNLNHDAMYWYRQDPGQGLRLIYYSQIVNDFQKGDIAEGYSVSREKKESFPLTVTSAQKNPTAFYLCASAPTSGGETQYFGPGTRLLVL.